The T cell receptor (beta chain) under discussion was sequenced for a study of blood T cell repertoires in COVID-19. Study-wide background: Collection of acute and convalescent COVID-19 samples took place in the United States, Italy and Spain.

The cohort comprised adults aged about 18 to 100 years residing in 24 US areas. Participants had their cohort set by participant-reported clinical history. In the original workflow: From reference gene primer amplification, estimates of nucleated cell counts were derived. Some clones are missing from TCRdb's copy, which holds only in-frame ones; the method was immunoSEQ multiplex PCR. For V, J and clone size, that table is used; D and trimming come from the DNA. The table includes under 250,000 clones, approximately 80% detected once. Trimming cost V 4 bases and J 2 bases; bases outside gene matches: 10. The CDR3 is made up of 17 amino acids. Per the germline V gene, CDR1 is SGHTA and CDR2 is FQGNSA.

This clonotype was sampled from a woman aged 55-69 years who had recovered from COVID-19. The specimen sequenced was PBMCs or T cells enriched from blood (not recorded which). The rearrangement uses TRBV7-2 and TRBJ2-7; TRBD1 agrees at 11 bases. CDR3 nucleotide sequence: TGTGCCAGCAGCTCGCAGGAATTGGGACAGGGGGCCTACGAGCAGTACTTC. This gives the protein CASSSQELGQGAYEQYF.